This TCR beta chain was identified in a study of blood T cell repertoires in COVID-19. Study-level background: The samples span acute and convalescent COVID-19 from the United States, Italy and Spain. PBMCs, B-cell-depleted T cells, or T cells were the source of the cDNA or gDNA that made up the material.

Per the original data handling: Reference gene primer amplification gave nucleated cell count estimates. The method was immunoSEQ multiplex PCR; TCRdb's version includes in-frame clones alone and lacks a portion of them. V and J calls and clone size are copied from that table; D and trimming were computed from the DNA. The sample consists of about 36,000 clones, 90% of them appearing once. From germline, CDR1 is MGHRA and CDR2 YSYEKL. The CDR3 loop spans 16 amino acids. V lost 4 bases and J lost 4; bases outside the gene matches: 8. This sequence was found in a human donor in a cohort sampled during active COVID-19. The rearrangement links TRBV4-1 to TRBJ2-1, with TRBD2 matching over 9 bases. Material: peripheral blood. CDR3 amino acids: CASSLLTSGQYNEQFF. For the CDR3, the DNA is TGCGCCAGCAGCCTTTTAACTAGCGGGCAATACAATGAGCAGTTCTTC.